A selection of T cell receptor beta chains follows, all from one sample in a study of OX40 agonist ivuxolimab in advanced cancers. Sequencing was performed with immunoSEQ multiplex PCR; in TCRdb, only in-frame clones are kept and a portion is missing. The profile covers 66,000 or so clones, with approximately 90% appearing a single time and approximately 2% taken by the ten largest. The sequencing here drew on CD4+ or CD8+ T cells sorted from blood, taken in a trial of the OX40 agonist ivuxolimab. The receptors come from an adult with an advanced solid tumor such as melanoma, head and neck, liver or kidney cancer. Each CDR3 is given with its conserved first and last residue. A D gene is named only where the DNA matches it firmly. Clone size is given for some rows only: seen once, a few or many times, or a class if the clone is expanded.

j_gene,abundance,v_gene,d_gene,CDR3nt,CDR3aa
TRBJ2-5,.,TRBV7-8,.,TGTGCCAGCAGCTTAGAGGGCGTCGGGGAGACCCAGTACTTC,CASSLEGVGETQYF
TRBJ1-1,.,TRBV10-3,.,TGTGCCATCAGTGTACAGGGAGAGAACACTGAAGCTTTCTTT,CAISVQGENTEAFF
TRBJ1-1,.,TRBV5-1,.,TGCGCCAGCAGCTTAGACACCGCGAACACTGAAGCTTTCTTT,CASSLDTANTEAFF
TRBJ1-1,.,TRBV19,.,TGTGCCAGTAGTATACAGGAGCGGGGTTTCGACACTGAAGCTTTCTTT,CASSIQERGFDTEAFF
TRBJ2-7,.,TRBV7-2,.,TGTGCCAGCAGCTCTCGACAGGTGAGCTCCTACGAGCAGTACTTC,CASSSRQVSSYEQYF
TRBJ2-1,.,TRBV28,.,TGTGCCAGCAAGGGCAGGGGCGCCTACAATGAGCAGTTCTTC,CASKGRGAYNEQFF
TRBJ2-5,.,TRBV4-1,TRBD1,TGCGCCAGCAGTCTTACAGGGGGGGAGACCCAGTACTTC,CASSLTGGETQYF
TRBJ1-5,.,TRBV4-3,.,TGCGCCAGCAGCCAAGAGGGTGATGGCAATCAGCCCCAGCATTTT,CASSQEGDGNQPQHF
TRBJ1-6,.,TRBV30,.,TGTGCCTGGAGGGATCAGGGTGATTCACCCCTCCACTTT,CAWRDQGDSPLHF
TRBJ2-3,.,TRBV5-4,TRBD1,TGTGCCAGCAGCCGCATCCGGACAGGGGCCAACACAGATACGCAGTATTTT,CASSRIRTGANTDTQYF
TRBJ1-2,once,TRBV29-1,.,TGCAGCGTGGAAGGGGTAGATAACTATGGCTACACCTTC,CSVEGVDNYGYTF
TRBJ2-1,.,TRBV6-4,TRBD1,TGTGCCAGCAGCCGGGACAGGGGACTCGGTGAGCAGTTCTTC,CASSRDRGLGEQFF
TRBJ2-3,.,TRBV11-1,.,TGTGCCAGCAGCCGTCAGCCGGGAGATACGCAGTATTTT,CASSRQPGDTQYF
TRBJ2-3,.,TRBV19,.,TGTGCCAGTAGTCTTAGGACAGCCACAGATACGCAGTATTTT,CASSLRTATDTQYF
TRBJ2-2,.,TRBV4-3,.,TGCGCCAGCAGCCCAAACGGAGGGGGCACGAACACCGGGGAGCTGTTTTTT,CASSPNGGGTNTGELFF
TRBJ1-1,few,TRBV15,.,TGTGCCACCAGCAGAGGGCAGAACACTGAAGCTTTCTTT,CATSRGQNTEAFF
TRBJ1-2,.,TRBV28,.,TGTGCCAGCAGTTTTGGGGATCGGGATTATGGCTACACCTTC,CASSFGDRDYGYTF
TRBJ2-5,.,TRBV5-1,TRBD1,TGCGCCAGCGGGGGAATGGGACAGGCTGGCGAGACCCAGTACTTC,CASGGMGQAGETQYF
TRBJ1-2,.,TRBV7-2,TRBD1,TGTGCCAGCAGCTTGAGCCGGGACAGTACCTATGGCTACACCTTC,CASSLSRDSTYGYTF
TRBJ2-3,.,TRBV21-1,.,TGTGCCAGCAGCAACTCTTCCAGGGATACAGATACGCAGTATTTT,CASSNSSRDTDTQYF
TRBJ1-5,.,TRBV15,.,TGTGCCACCAGCAGAGCGGGGGCCGAGGTACAGCCCCAGCATTTT,CATSRAGAEVQPQHF
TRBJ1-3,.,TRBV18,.,TGTGCCAGCTCCTGGGATCTAGTTCCTTCTGGAAACACCATATATTTT,CASSWDLVPSGNTIYF
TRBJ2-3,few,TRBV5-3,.,TGTGCCAGAAGCTTGTTACTGGGGCCAGATACGCAGTATTTT,CARSLLLGPDTQYF
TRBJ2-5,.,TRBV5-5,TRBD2,TGTGCCAGCAGCCCTACTAGCGGGGGTTCGTGGGAGACCCAGTACTTC,CASSPTSGGSWETQYF
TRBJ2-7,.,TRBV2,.,TGTGCCAGCAGGGACGGACTGGACCTCTACGAGCAGTACTTC,CASRDGLDLYEQYF
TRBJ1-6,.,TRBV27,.,TGTGCCAGCAGTTTCACCACAGGGTCACCCCTCCACTTT,CASSFTTGSPLHF
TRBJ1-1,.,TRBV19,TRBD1,TGTGCCAGTAGTAGCGGGACAGGGGGCGGGCCAGCTTTCTTT,CASSSGTGGGPAFF
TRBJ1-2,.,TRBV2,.,TGTGCCAGCAGTCAGAACAGGGAATGGGGTGGCTACACCTTC,CASSQNREWGGYTF
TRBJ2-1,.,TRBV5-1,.,TGCGCCAGCACCTCCTATCTAGCGGACCAGGGGGATGAGCAGTTCTTC,CASTSYLADQGDEQFF
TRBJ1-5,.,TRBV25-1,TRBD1,TGTGCCAGCAGTGGGGACAGGTCCGGCAATCAGCCCCAGCATTTT,CASSGDRSGNQPQHF
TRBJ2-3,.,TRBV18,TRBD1,TGTGCCAGCTCACCACCGACTTTTCGAGGGGGCCGATCAGATACGCAGTATTTT,CASSPPTFRGGRSDTQYF
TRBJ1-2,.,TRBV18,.,TGTGCCAGCTCACCTGGGACTGACGGCTATGGCTACACCTTC,CASSPGTDGYGYTF